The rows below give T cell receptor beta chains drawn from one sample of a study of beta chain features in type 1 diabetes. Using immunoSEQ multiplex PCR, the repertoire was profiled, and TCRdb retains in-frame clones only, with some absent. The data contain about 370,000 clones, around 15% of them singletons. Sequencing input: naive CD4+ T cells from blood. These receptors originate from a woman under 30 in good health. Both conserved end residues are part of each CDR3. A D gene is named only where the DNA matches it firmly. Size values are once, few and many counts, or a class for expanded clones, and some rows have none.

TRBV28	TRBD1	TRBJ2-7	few	TGTGCCAGCAGCCCTCCGACAGGGAACTACGAGCAGTACTTC	CASSPPTGNYEQYF
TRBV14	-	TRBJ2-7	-	TGTGCCAGCAGCCAAGATCAGGTCCCCGGCTACGAGCAGTACTTC	CASSQDQVPGYEQYF
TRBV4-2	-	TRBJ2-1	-	TGTGCCAGCAGTCCTCCCACCAGCGGGTACAATGAGCAGTTCTTC	CASSPPTSGYNEQFF
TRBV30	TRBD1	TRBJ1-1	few	TGTGCCTGGAGTGGGACAGGGAGTTTTATTGAAGCTTTCTTT	CAWSGTGSFIEAFF
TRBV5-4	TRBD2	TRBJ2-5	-	TGTGCCAGCAGCTACTCGCTAGCGGGAGAGACCCAGTACTTC	CASSYSLAGETQYF
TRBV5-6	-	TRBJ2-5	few	TGTGCCAGCGACAGACCAGGGGCTCGGGAGACCCAGTACTTC	CASDRPGARETQYF
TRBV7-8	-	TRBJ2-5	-	TGTGCCAGCAGCTTAGAATCGTACCAAGAGACCCAGTACTTC	CASSLESYQETQYF
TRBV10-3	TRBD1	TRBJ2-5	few	TGTGCCATCAGTTCATCCGGGACAGAAGAGACCCAGTACTTC	CAISSSGTEETQYF
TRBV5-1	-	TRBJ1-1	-	TGCGCCAGCAGCTTGGTCGGGAAATCGAACACTGAAGCTTTCTTT	CASSLVGKSNTEAFF
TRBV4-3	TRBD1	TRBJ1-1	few	TGCGCCAGCAGCCCTACAGGGGGCCGATGGGGGGAGGCTTTCTTT	CASSPTGGRWGEAFF
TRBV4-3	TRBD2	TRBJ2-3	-	TGCGCCAGCAGCCAAGAGAGTGCGTCTAGCGGAAGCACAGATACGCAGTATTTT	CASSQESASSGSTDTQYF
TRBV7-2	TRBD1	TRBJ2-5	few	TGTGCCAGCAGCTTAGCTCCAGGGGGCAGATCCGAGACCCAGTACTTC	CASSLAPGGRSETQYF
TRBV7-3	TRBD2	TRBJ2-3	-	TGTGCCAGCAGCAAAGCGGGAGGCACAGATACGCAGTATTTT	CASSKAGGTDTQYF
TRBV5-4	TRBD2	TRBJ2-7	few	TGTGCCAGCAGCTTGGAAGCGGGAGTATCCTACGAGCAGTACTTC	CASSLEAGVSYEQYF
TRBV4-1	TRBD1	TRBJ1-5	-	TGCGCCAGCAGCCTTCGTCCGGGACAGGTTAATCAGCCCCAGCATTTT	CASSLRPGQVNQPQHF
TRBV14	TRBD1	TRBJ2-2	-	TGTGCCAGCGGTCCTGGACAGGGGTTGGCCGGGGAGCTGTTTTTT	CASGPGQGLAGELFF
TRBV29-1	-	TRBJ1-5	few	TGCAGCGTTGAAGAATCGGGGAAACAGCCCCAGCATTTT	CSVEESGKQPQHF
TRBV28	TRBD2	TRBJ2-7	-	TGTGCCAGCAGTCCCGGCCTAGCGGGAAGGAGCGAGCAGTACTTC	CASSPGLAGRSEQYF
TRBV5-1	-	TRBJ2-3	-	TGCGCCAGCAGCCGGAGTGATACGCAGTATTTT	CASSRSDTQYF
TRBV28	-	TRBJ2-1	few	TGTGCTTCCGCGTCTATCTACAATGAGCAGTTCTTC	CASASIYNEQFF
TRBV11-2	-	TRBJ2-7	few	TGTGCCAGCAGCTTACTTGGAGGGAGCTACGAGCAGTACTTC	CASSLLGGSYEQYF
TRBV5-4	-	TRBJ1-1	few	TGTGCCAGCAGCTTGCCGCGGGCCATGAACACTGAAGCTTTCTTT	CASSLPRAMNTEAFF
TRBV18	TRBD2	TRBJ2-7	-	TGTGCCAGCTCACCACGGCTAGCGGGAGTGCTAGGGAAATCCTACGAGCAGTACTTC	CASSPRLAGVLGKSYEQYF
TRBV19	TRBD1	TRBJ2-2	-	TGTGCCAGTAGTGGACAGGGTTCCGGGGAGCTGTTTTTT	CASSGQGSGELFF
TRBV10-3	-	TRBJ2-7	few	TGTGCCATCAGTGAGTCGGGTAGCTCCTTCTCCTACGAGCAGTACTTC	CAISESGSSFSYEQYF
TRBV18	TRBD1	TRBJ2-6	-	TGTGCCAGCTCACCCGGGACAGGGGAGGCTGGGGCCAACGTCCTGACTTTC	CASSPGTGEAGANVLTF
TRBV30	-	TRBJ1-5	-	TGTGCCTGGAGTACCACAGCTCATAATCAGCCCCAGCATTTT	CAWSTTAHNQPQHF
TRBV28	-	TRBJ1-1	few	TGTGCCAGCAGTCCATACAGGGCCTTGAACACTGAAGCTTTCTTT	CASSPYRALNTEAFF
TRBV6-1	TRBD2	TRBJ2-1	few	TGTGCCAGCAGCTCCGGGACTAGCGGGAGATATGAGCAGTTCTTC	CASSSGTSGRYEQFF
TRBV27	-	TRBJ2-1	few	TGTGCCAGCAGTTCCGGACAGACTGGCTCCTACAATGAGCAGTTCTTC	CASSSGQTGSYNEQFF
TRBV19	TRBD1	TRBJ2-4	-	TGTGCCAGTAGCCCCTTGGACAGGGAAGTGACTGACATTCAGTACTTC	CASSPLDREVTDIQYF
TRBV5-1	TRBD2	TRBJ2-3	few	TGCGCCAGCAGCCTGGGACTAGCGACAGATACGCAGTATTTT	CASSLGLATDTQYF
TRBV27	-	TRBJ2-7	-	TGTGCCAGCAGGAGGTGCGAGCAGTACTTC	CASRRCEQYF
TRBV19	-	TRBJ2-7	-	TGTGCCAGTAGCATGACCTGGACAGACTACGAGCAGTACTTC	CASSMTWTDYEQYF
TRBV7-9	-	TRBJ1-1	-	TGTGCCAGCAGCTTAGCGTATATCAGGATTGAAGCTTTCTTT	CASSLAYIRIEAFF
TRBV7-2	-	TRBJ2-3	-	TGTGCCAGCAGCCACACTAGTTCCAGGGGAGATACGCAGTATTTT	CASSHTSSRGDTQYF
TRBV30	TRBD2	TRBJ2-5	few	TGTGCCTGGGGCACCCTAGCGGGAGTAGGAGAGACCCAGTACTTC	CAWGTLAGVGETQYF
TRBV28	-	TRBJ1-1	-	TGTGCCAGCCCTCGCCCACTCCTGAACACTGAAGCTTTCTTT	CASPRPLLNTEAFF
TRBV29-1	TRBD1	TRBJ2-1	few	TGCAGCGTTGTACAGGACAGGGTGGGCAATGAGCAGTTCTTC	CSVVQDRVGNEQFF
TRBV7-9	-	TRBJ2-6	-	TGTGCCAGCAGCTTAATTGGCTCGCTGACTTTC	CASSLIGSLTF
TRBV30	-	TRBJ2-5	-	TGTGCCTGGAGTAGAGGGGAGACCCAGTACTTC	CAWSRGETQYF
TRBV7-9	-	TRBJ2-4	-	TGTGCCAGCAGCACTGCCCGACAGGCAACTCAGTACTTC	CASSTARQATQYF
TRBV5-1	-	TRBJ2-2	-	TGCGCCAGCAGCCCCTCGGGTGCGGGGTACACCGGGGAGCTGTTTTTT	CASSPSGAGYTGELFF
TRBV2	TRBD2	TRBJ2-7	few	TGTGCCAGCAGGGAAGGACTAGCCGGGACCTACGAGCAGTACTTC	CASREGLAGTYEQYF
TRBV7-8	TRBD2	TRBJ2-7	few	TGTGCCAGCAGCTTTACTAGCGGGAGGGCCGGGTCCTACGAGCAGTACTTC	CASSFTSGRAGSYEQYF
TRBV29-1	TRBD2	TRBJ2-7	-	TGCAGCGTTCACGAGGGACTACGCGAGCAGTACTTC	CSVHEGLREQYF
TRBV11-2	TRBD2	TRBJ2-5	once	TGTGCCAGCAGCTTGAGGACTAGCGGGACCGTCTGGTACTTC	CASSLRTSGTVWYF
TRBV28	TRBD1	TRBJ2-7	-	TGTGCCAGCAGTTGGGACAGTCCCTACGAGCAGTACTTC	CASSWDSPYEQYF
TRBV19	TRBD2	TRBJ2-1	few	TGTGCCAGTAGTATTTGGGGACTAGCGGGAGAGGGGTCCTACAATGAGCAGTTCTTC	CASSIWGLAGEGSYNEQFF